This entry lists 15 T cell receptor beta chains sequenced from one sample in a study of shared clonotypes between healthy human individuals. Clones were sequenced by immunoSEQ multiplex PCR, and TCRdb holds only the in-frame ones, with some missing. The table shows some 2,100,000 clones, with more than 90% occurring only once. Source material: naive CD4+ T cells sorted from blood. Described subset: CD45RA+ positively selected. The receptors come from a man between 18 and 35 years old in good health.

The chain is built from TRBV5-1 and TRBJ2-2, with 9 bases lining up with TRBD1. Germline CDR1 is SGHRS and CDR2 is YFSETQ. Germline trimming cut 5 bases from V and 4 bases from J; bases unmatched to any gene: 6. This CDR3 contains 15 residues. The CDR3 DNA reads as TGCGCCAGCAGACCCAGACAGGGGGGCACCGGGGAGCTGTTTTTT. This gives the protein CASRPRQGGTGELFF.

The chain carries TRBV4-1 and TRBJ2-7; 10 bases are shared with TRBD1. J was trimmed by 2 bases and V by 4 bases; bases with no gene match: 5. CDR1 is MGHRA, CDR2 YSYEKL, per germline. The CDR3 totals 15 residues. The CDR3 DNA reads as TGCGCCAGCAGCCCCCCCGGGACAGGGGCCTACGAGCAGTACTTC. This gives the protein CASSPPGTGAYEQYF.

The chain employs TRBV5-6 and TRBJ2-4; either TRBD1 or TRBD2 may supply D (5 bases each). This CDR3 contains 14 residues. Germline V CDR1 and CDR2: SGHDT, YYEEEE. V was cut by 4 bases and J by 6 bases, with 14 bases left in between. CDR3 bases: TGTGCCAGCAGCCTGGGGGATTCCGGAAACATTCAGTACTTC. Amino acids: CASSLGDSGNIQYF. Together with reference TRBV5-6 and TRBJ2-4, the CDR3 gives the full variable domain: DAGVTQSPTHLIKTRGQQVTLRCSPKSGHDTVSWYQQALGQGPQFIFQYYEEEERQRGNFPDRFSGHQFPNYSSELNVNALLLGDSALYLCASSLGDSGNIQYFGAGTRLSVL.

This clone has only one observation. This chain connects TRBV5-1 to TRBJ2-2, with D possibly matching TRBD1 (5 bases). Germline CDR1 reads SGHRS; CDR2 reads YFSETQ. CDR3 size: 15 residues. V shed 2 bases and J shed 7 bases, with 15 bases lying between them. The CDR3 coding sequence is TGCGCCAGCAGCTTTTCGGTAGGGGCGAACGGGGAGCTGTTTTTT. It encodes CASSFSVGANGELFF.

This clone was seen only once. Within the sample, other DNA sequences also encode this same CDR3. The DNA for the CDR3 is TGTGCCAGCAGCGTGCAGGGCGGCACTGAAGCTTTCTTT. It translates to CASSVQGGTEAFF. The rearrangement joins TRBV9 to TRBJ1-1; D perhaps matches TRBD1 (5 bases). V was clipped by 2 bases and J by 4 bases, with 9 bases between them. In germline, CDR1 is SGDLS, CDR2 YYNGEE. The CDR3 runs to 13 residues.

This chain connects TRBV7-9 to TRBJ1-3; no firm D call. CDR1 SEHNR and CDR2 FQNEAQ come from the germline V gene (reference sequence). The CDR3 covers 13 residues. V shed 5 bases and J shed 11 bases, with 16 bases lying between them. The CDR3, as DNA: TGTGCCAGCAGCCTACCCGCCGGGAACCCCATATATTTT. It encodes CASSLPAGNPIYF.

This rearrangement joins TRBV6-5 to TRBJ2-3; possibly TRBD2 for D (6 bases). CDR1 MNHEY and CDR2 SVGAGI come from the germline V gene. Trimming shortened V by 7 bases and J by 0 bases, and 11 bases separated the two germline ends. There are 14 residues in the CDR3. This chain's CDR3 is CASKPGASTDTQYF. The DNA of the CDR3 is TGTGCCAGCAAACCGGGAGCCAGCACAGATACGCAGTATTTT.

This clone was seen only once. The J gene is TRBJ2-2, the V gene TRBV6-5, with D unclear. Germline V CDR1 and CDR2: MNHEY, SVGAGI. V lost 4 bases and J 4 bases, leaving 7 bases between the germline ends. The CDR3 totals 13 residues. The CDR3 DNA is TGTGCCAGCAGTTGGTCAGCCACCGGGGAGCTGTTTTTT. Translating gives CASSWSATGELFF.

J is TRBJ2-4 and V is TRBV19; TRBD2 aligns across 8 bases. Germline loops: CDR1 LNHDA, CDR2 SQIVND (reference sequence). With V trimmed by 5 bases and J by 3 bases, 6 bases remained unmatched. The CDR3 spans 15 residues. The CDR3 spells CASSSGGLGKNIQYF. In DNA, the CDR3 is TGTGCCAGTAGTTCGGGGGGGCTGGGCAAAAACATTCAGTACTTC.

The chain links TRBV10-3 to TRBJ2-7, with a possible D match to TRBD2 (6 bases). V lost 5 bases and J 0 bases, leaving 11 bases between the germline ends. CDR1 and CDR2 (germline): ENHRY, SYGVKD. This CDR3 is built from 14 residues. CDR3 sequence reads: CAISQRESSYEQYF. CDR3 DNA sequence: TGTGCCATCAGTCAACGGGAGAGCTCCTACGAGCAGTACTTC.

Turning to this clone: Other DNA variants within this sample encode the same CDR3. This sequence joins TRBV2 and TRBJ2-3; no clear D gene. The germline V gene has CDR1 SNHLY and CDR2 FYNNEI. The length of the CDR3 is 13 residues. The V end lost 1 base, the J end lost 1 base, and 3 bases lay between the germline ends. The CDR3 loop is CASSEVGTDTQYF. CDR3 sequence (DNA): TGTGCCAGCAGTGAAGTGGGCACAGATACGCAGTATTTT.

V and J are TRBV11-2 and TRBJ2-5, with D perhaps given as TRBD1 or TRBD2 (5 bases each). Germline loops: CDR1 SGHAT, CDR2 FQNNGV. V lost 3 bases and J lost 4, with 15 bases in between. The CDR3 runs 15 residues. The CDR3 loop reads CASSFGTPGPETQYF. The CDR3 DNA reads TGTGCCAGCAGCTTTGGGACGCCGGGGCCAGAGACCCAGTACTTC.

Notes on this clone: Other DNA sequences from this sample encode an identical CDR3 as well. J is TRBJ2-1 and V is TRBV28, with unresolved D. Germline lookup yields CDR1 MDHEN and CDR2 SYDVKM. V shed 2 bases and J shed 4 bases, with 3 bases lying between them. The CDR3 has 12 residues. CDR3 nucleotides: TGTGCCAGCAGTTTACAATACAATGAGCAGTTCTTC. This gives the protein CASSLQYNEQFF.

The chain's CDR3 is CASSPSDRNEQYF. For the CDR3, the DNA is TGTGCCAGCAGTCCCTCGGACAGAAACGAGCAGTACTTC. The V gene is TRBV28, the J gene TRBJ2-7; a weak D match, TRBD1 (6 bases). Germline V gene lookup returns CDR1 MDHEN and CDR2 SYDVKM. This CDR3 has 13 residues. V lost 5 bases, J lost 5 bases, and 13 bases lay in between.

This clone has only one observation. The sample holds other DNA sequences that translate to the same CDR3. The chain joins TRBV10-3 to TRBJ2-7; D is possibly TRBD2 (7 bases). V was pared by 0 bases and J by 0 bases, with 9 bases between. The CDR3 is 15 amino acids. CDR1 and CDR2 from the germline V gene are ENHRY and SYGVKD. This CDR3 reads CAISESRGGSYEQYF. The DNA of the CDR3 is TGTGCCATCAGTGAGTCGAGGGGGGGCTCCTACGAGCAGTACTTC.